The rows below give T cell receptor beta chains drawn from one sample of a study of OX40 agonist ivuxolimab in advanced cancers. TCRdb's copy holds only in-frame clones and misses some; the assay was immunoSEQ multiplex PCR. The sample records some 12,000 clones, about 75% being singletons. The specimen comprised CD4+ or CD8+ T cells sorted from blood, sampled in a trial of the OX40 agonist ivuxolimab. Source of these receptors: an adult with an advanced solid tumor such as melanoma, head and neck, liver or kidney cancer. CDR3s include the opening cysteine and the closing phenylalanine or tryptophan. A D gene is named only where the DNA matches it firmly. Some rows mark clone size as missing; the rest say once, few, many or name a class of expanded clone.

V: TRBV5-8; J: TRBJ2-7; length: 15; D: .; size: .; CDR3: CASSLAGVGGYEQYF; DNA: TGTGCCAGCAGCTTGGCAGGGGTCGGAGGATACGAGCAGTACTTC
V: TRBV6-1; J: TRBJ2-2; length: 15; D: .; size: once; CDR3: CASSESGAMTGELFF; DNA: TGTGCCAGCAGTGAATCCGGGGCTATGACCGGGGAGCTGTTTTTT
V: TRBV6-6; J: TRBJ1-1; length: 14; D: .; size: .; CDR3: CASSYGERATEAFF; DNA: TGTGCCAGCAGTTACGGGGAACGGGCCACTGAAGCTTTCTTT
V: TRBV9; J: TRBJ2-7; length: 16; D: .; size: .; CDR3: CASSEGPDGNSYEQYF; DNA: TGTGCCAGCAGCGAGGGGCCGGACGGAAACTCCTACGAGCAGTACTTC
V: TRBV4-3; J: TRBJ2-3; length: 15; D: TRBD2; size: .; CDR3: CASREAGASTDTQYF; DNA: TGCGCCAGCAGGGAAGCGGGGGCCTCGACAGATACGCAGTATTTT
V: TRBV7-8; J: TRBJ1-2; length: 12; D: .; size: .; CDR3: CASSSDNYGYTF; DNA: TGTGCCAGCAGCTCGGATAACTATGGCTACACCTTC
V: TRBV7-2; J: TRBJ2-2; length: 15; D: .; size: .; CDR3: CASSLSRTNTGELFF; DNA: TGTGCCAGCAGCCTCAGTAGAACGAACACCGGGGAGCTGTTTTTT
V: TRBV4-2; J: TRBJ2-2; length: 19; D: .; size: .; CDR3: CASSQDWEFSGLNNGELFF; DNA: TGTGCCAGCAGCCAAGATTGGGAGTTTTCGGGACTCAACAACGGGGAGCTGTTTTTT
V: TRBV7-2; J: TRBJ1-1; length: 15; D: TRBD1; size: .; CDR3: CASSPGQQGVTEAFF; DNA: TGTGCCAGCAGCCCGGGGCAGCAGGGGGTAACTGAAGCTTTCTTT
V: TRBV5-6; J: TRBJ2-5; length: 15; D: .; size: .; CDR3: CASSTLVAGKETQYF; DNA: TGTGCCAGCAGCACCTTGGTTGCCGGAAAAGAGACCCAGTACTTC
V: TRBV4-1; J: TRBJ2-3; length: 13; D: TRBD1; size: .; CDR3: CASSWDRTDTQYF; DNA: TGCGCCAGCAGCTGGGACAGAACAGATACGCAGTATTTT
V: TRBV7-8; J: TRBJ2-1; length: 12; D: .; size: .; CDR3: CASSFRDNEQFF; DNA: TGTGCCAGCAGCTTCCGGGACAATGAGCAGTTCTTC
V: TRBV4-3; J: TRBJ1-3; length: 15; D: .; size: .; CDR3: CASSQDGTSGNTIYF; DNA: TGCGCCAGCAGCCAAGATGGGACCTCTGGAAACACCATATATTTT
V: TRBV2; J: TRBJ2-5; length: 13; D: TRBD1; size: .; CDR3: CASVGTDQETQYF; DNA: TGTGCCAGCGTCGGGACAGACCAAGAGACCCAGTACTTC
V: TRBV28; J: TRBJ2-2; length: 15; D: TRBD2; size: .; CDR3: CASSWTSGRTGELFF; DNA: TGTGCCAGCAGTTGGACTAGCGGGAGGACCGGGGAGCTGTTTTTT